The rows below give T cell receptor beta chains drawn from one sample of a study of blood T cell repertoires in COVID-19. The method was immunoSEQ multiplex PCR; TCRdb's version includes in-frame clones alone and lacks a portion of them. The table shows approximately 180,000 clones, with 82% occurring only once. The sequenced material came from peripheral blood. The receptors shown here come from a woman in her sixties or seventies with acute or convalescent COVID-19. Each CDR3 is given with its conserved first and last residue. D genes are given only for firm matches. Clone size is shown for a subset of rows, as once, few, many or a class of expanded clone.

clone size: once
J gene: TRBJ1-5
D gene: -
V gene: TRBV30
CDR3 DNA: TGTGCCTGGAGTGTCAGTCCAGGGCTCGGGCAGCCCCAGCATTTT
CDR3 protein: CAWSVSPGLGQPQHF

clone size: once
J gene: TRBJ1-2
D gene: -
V gene: TRBV20-1
CDR3 DNA: TGCAGTGAAACCGACAGGATGGGCTACACCTTC
CDR3 protein: CSETDRMGYTF

clone size: -
J gene: TRBJ1-5
D gene: TRBD1
V gene: TRBV6-5
CDR3 DNA: TGTGCCAGCAGTTACTCTACAGGGGCGGATCAGCCCCAGCATTTT
CDR3 protein: CASSYSTGADQPQHF

clone size: -
J gene: TRBJ1-1
D gene: -
V gene: TRBV9
CDR3 DNA: TGTGCCAGCAGCGTAGCTTATGCAGTGTCTGAAGCTTTCTTT
CDR3 protein: CASSVAYAVSEAFF

clone size: -
J gene: TRBJ2-3
D gene: -
V gene: TRBV9
CDR3 DNA: TGTGCCAGCAGCGCCGGGGGGCAGTGGGGCACAGATACGCAGTATTTT
CDR3 protein: CASSAGGQWGTDTQYF

clone size: -
J gene: TRBJ1-1
D gene: -
V gene: TRBV28
CDR3 DNA: TGTGCCAGCAGCATACCAGGGGATACGAACACTGAAGCTTTCTTT
CDR3 protein: CASSIPGDTNTEAFF

clone size: -
J gene: TRBJ2-6
D gene: -
V gene: TRBV7-6
CDR3 DNA: TGTGCCAGCAGCCCCTGGACAGCCTCCGTCTCTGGGGCCAACGTCCTGACTTTC
CDR3 protein: CASSPWTASVSGANVLTF

clone size: -
J gene: TRBJ1-5
D gene: TRBD1
V gene: TRBV18
CDR3 DNA: TGTGCCAGCTCAAAAACCGGGACAGGCAATCAGCCCCAGCATTTT
CDR3 protein: CASSKTGTGNQPQHF

clone size: -
J gene: TRBJ2-2
D gene: -
V gene: TRBV6-2/TRBV6-3
CDR3 DNA: TGTGCCAGCAGTTCATCGAGTGACACCGGGGAGCTGTTTTTT
CDR3 protein: CASSSSSDTGELFF

clone size: -
J gene: TRBJ1-2
D gene: -
V gene: TRBV28
CDR3 DNA: TGTGCCAGCAGTTTACCCAGGGCAAGCTATGGCTACACCTTC
CDR3 protein: CASSLPRASYGYTF

clone size: -
J gene: TRBJ2-5
D gene: -
V gene: TRBV5-1
CDR3 DNA: TGCGCCAGCAGCTTGGTGTCTTTAGAGGAGACCCAGTACTTC
CDR3 protein: CASSLVSLEETQYF

clone size: once
J gene: TRBJ2-3
D gene: -
V gene: TRBV27
CDR3 DNA: TGTGCCAGCAGTTACCGGAGCGGTTACACAGATACGCAGTATTTT
CDR3 protein: CASSYRSGYTDTQYF

clone size: -
J gene: TRBJ2-1
D gene: TRBD2
V gene: TRBV28
CDR3 DNA: TGTGCCAGCACTTTGACTAGCGGGAGCCATGAGCAGTTCTTC
CDR3 protein: CASTLTSGSHEQFF

clone size: -
J gene: TRBJ1-3
D gene: -
V gene: TRBV27
CDR3 DNA: TGTGCCAGCAGTGGGGGGGTTATGTCTGGAAACACCATATATTTT
CDR3 protein: CASSGGVMSGNTIYF

clone size: -
J gene: TRBJ1-3
D gene: -
V gene: TRBV24-1
CDR3 DNA: TGTGCCACCAGTGACCCGGGGGGTCCCTCTGGAAACACCATATATTTT
CDR3 protein: CATSDPGGPSGNTIYF

clone size: -
J gene: TRBJ2-1
D gene: TRBD1
V gene: TRBV11-2
CDR3 DNA: TGTGCCAGCTTGGGACAGGGCTACAATGAGCAGTTCTTC
CDR3 protein: CASLGQGYNEQFF